This T cell receptor (beta chain) was identified during a study of CD8 T cells in ankylosing spondylitis. This clonotype was found many times. Its antigen is as yet unknown. TCRdb redid the calling of the 5' RACE reads with MiXCR, one entry per CDR3 protein. The data hold roughly 30,000 distinct CDR3 sequences, with less than 5.5% observed a single time. Germline CDR1 reads SGDLS; CDR2 reads YYNGEE. V was trimmed by 0 bases and J by 3 bases, leaving 6 bases between them. This CDR3 has 13 residues. Broader study findings: Reportedly, matched ankylosing spondylitis synovial fluid was significantly enriched for disease-linked clones. In reactive arthritis synovial fluid and blood, some motif variants had been reported before.

The material sequenced was blood, either unsorted or a sorted T cell fraction (not recorded which). The chain recombines TRBV9 with TRBJ2-5; D is uncertain. The TCR originated in a female donor with ankylosing spondylitis or in good health (not recorded which). CDR3 DNA: TGTGCCAGCAGCGTAGGTCTGAAAGAGACCCAGTACTTC. This gives the protein CASSVGLKETQYF.